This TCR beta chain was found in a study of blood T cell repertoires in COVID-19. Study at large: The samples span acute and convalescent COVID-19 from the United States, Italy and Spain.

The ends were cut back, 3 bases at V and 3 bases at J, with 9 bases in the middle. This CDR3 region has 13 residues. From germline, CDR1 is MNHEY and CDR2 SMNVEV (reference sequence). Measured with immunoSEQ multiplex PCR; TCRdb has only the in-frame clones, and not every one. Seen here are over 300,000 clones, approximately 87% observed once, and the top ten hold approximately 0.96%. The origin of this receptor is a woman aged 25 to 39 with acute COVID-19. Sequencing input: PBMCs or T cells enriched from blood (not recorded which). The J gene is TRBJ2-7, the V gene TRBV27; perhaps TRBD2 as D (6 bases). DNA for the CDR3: TGTGCCAGCAGTTTGGGGCGGGACTACGAGCAGTACTTC. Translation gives CASSLGRDYEQYF.